The sequence of this T cell receptor (beta chain) was determined in a study of blood T cell repertoires in COVID-19. Study overall: The study drew acute and convalescent COVID-19 samples from the United States, Italy and Spain. Sample material is recorded as cDNA or gDNA derived from T cells, B-cell-depleted T cells, or PBMCs.

Trimming removed 5 bases at V and 4 bases at J, with 14 bases between. Germline CDR1 and CDR2: SGHAT and FQNNGV. The CDR3 consists of 14 residues. The table came from immunoSEQ multiplex PCR; TCRdb's copy has only in-frame clones and leaves some out. The sample records about 98,000 clones, 70% to 90% being singletons. The specimen sequenced was peripheral blood. The gene calls are TRBV11-2 and TRBJ1-1; D might be TRBD1 (5 bases). This receptor was taken from a man aged 55 to 70 with acute or convalescent COVID-19. The CDR3 DNA follows: TGTGCCAGCAGCCCGGGGACTCTGAGCACTGAAGCTTTCTTT. This translates into CASSPGTLSTEAFF.